A selection of T cell receptor beta chains follows, all from one sample in a study of control samples from healthy donors and cancer patients. Assay used: immunoSEQ multiplex PCR; TCRdb lists only in-frame clones, some missing. The table shows some 28,000 clones, with around 80% occurring only once. The specimen sequenced was PBMCs. Source of these receptors: a man between 60 and 75 years old with head and neck cancer. Both conserved end residues are part of each CDR3. The D gene is left open where the match is weak. Clone size appears in some rows only: once, few, many, or a class for an expanded clone.

CDR3: CASSGVSRTEAFF; DNA: TGCGCCAGCAGCGGGGTTTCGAGGACTGAAGCTTTCTTT; D: -; V: TRBV5-1; J: TRBJ1-1; size: -
CDR3: CASSRPGIEAFF; DNA: TGTGCCAGCAGCCGACCGGGGATTGAAGCTTTCTTT; D: -; V: TRBV27; J: TRBJ1-1; size: -
CDR3: CASSPEFDGQGTQYF; DNA: TGTGCCAGTAGTCCAGAGTTTGACGGACAGGGTACGCAGTATTTT; D: TRBD1; V: TRBV19; J: TRBJ2-3; size: -
CDR3: CASSLGLGNTEAFF; DNA: TGTGCCAGCAGCTTAGGACTGGGGAACACTGAAGCTTTCTTT; D: -; V: TRBV7-8; J: TRBJ1-1; size: -
CDR3: CASQPGRGTGVAETQYF; DNA: TGCGCCAGCCAACCAGGGAGGGGGACAGGGGTGGCCGAGACCCAGTACTTC; D: TRBD1; V: TRBV5-1; J: TRBJ2-5; size: -
CDR3: CSAGPGAEAFF; DNA: TGCAGTGCTGGACCAGGGGCTGAAGCTTTCTTT; D: -; V: TRBV20-1; J: TRBJ1-1; size: -
CDR3: CASSQELGFGNQPQHF; DNA: TGCGCCAGCAGCCAAGAGTTGGGGTTTGGCAATCAGCCCCAGCATTTT; D: -; V: TRBV4-3; J: TRBJ1-5; size: -
CDR3: CASSFAGPTYEQYF; DNA: TGTGCCAGCAGCTTTGCAGGCCCTACCTACGAGCAGTACTTC; D: -; V: TRBV5-5; J: TRBJ2-7; size: -
CDR3: CASSEPGGPNYGYTF; DNA: TGTGCCAGCAGTGAACCCGGGGGCCCAAACTATGGCTACACCTTC; D: -; V: TRBV6-1; J: TRBJ1-2; size: -
CDR3: CASSEALVTARVGEQYF; DNA: TGTGCCAGCAGTGAAGCGCTGGTGACGGCCAGGGTGGGTGAGCAGTACTTC; D: -; V: TRBV6-1; J: TRBJ2-7; size: -
CDR3: CASSLEVATQYF; DNA: TGTGCCAGCAGCTTAGAAGTGGCGACCCAGTACTTC; D: -; V: TRBV11-2; J: TRBJ2-5; size: -
CDR3: CASSLYGGAGETQYF; DNA: TGTGCCAGCAGCTTATACGGGGGGGCGGGGGAGACCCAGTACTTC; D: TRBD2; V: TRBV11-2; J: TRBJ2-5; size: -
CDR3: CASRGEFGNTEAFF; DNA: TGTGCCAGCAGGGGGGAGTTTGGGAACACTGAAGCTTTCTTT; D: -; V: TRBV6-6; J: TRBJ1-1; size: -
CDR3: CASMEERPPGYGYTF; DNA: TGTGCCAGCATGGAGGAGAGACCCCCAGGCTATGGCTACACCTTC; D: -; V: TRBV2; J: TRBJ1-2; size: -
CDR3: CASSPGTGTYEQYF; DNA: TGTGCCAGCTCACCGGGGACAGGGACCTACGAGCAGTACTTC; D: TRBD1; V: TRBV18; J: TRBJ2-7; size: -
CDR3: CASSYEGLPPGNTIYF; DNA: TGTGCCAGCAGTTATGAGGGACTTCCCCCTGGAAACACCATATATTTT; D: -; V: TRBV6-9; J: TRBJ1-3; size: -
CDR3: CASSLNYEQYF; DNA: TGTGCCAGCAGTTTAAACTACGAGCAGTACTTC; D: -; V: TRBV28; J: TRBJ2-7; size: -
CDR3: CASILLAGTYEQFF; DNA: TGTGCCAGCATCCTACTAGCGGGAACCTATGAGCAGTTCTTC; D: -; V: TRBV21-1; J: TRBJ2-1; size: -
CDR3: CASSEGLSSYNEQFF; DNA: TGTGCCAGCAGTGAAGGACTGAGCTCCTACAATGAGCAGTTCTTC; D: -; V: TRBV6-4; J: TRBJ2-1; size: -
CDR3: CASSGAQGLDSYEQYF; DNA: TGTGCCAGTAGTGGGGCTCAAGGACTAGATTCCTACGAGCAGTACTTC; D: TRBD2; V: TRBV19; J: TRBJ2-7; size: few
CDR3: CASSSTGGTDTQYF; DNA: TGTGCCAGCAGTTCGACAGGGGGCACAGATACGCAGTATTTT; D: TRBD1; V: TRBV6-4; J: TRBJ2-3; size: -
CDR3: CASSPRQGEMNTEAFF; DNA: TGTGCCAGCTCACCGCGACAGGGGGAAATGAACACTGAAGCTTTCTTT; D: TRBD1; V: TRBV18; J: TRBJ1-1; size: -
CDR3: CASSLASGRVLDTQYF; DNA: TGTGCCAGCAGCTTAGCTAGCGGGAGGGTATTAGATACGCAGTATTTT; D: TRBD2; V: TRBV7-2; J: TRBJ2-3; size: -
CDR3: CATSGNLAGVNTGELFF; DNA: TGTGCCACCAGCGGAAACCTAGCGGGAGTGAACACCGGGGAGCTGTTTTTT; D: TRBD2; V: TRBV15; J: TRBJ2-2; size: -
CDR3: CASSFRGLAAGELFF; DNA: TGTGCCAGCAGCTTTAGAGGTTTAGCAGCCGGGGAGCTGTTTTTT; D: -; V: TRBV7-3; J: TRBJ2-2; size: -
CDR3: CASSVVGDYGYTF; DNA: TGTGCCAGCAGCGTAGTTGGGGACTATGGCTACACCTTC; D: -; V: TRBV9; J: TRBJ1-2; size: -
CDR3: CASSQGLAGVETQYF; DNA: TGTGCCAGCAGCCAGGGACTAGCGGGAGTGGAGACCCAGTACTTC; D: TRBD2; V: TRBV11-1; J: TRBJ2-5; size: few
CDR3: CASEQANYGYTF; DNA: TGTGCCAGCGAACAGGCTAACTATGGCTACACCTTC; D: -; V: TRBV7-2; J: TRBJ1-2; size: -
CDR3: CASSLGNSPTNEKLFF; DNA: TGTGCCAGCAGTCTCGGTAACAGCCCCACTAATGAAAAACTGTTTTTT; D: -; V: TRBV3-1/TRBV3-2; J: TRBJ1-4; size: -
CDR3: CAWSAPRGYPSTDTQYF; DNA: TGTGCCTGGAGTGCGCCAAGAGGCTACCCTAGCACAGATACGCAGTATTTT; D: -; V: TRBV30; J: TRBJ2-3; size: once
CDR3: CASSITGQSAEAFF; DNA: TGTGCCAGTAGTATTACCGGGCAATCTGCTGAAGCTTTCTTT; D: -; V: TRBV19; J: TRBJ1-1; size: -
CDR3: CASSPHVWGEQYF; DNA: TGTGCCAGCAGTCCCCATGTTTGGGGGGAGCAGTACTTC; D: -; V: TRBV6-2/TRBV6-3; J: TRBJ2-7; size: -
CDR3: CASSPGLAETQYF; DNA: TGTGCCAGCTCACCAGGGTTGGCGGAGACCCAGTACTTC; D: -; V: TRBV18; J: TRBJ2-5; size: -
CDR3: CASRGQPNQPQHF; DNA: TGTGCCAGCAGGGGACAGCCCAATCAGCCCCAGCATTTT; D: TRBD1; V: TRBV6-5; J: TRBJ1-5; size: -
CDR3: CASSQDNRDRGYQPQHF; DNA: TGTGCCAGCAGCCAAGATAACCGGGACAGGGGATATCAGCCCCAGCATTTT; D: TRBD1; V: TRBV4-2; J: TRBJ1-5; size: -
CDR3: CAISCWSGAF; DNA: TGTGCCATCTCGTGTTGGTCCGGGGCCTTC; D: -; V: TRBV27; J: TRBJ1-2; size: -
CDR3: CASSLGWGETQYF; DNA: TGCGCCAGCAGCTTGGGGTGGGGTGAGACCCAGTACTTC; D: -; V: TRBV5-1; J: TRBJ2-5; size: -
CDR3: CASSVPQTSSAKNIQYF; DNA: TGTGCCAGCAGCGTCCCCCAGACTAGTTCAGCCAAAAACATTCAGTACTTC; D: -; V: TRBV7-9; J: TRBJ2-4; size: -